These 12 T cell receptor beta chains were sequenced from one sample in a study of blood T cell repertoires in COVID-19. TCRdb's table, derived via immunoSEQ multiplex PCR, lists solely in-frame clones and lacks some. The sample has roughly 100,000 clones; around 79% are singletons. Material for sequencing was peripheral blood. The receptors here all came from a man between 65 and 85 years old with active or convalescent COVID-19.

The rearrangement links TRBV6-2 or TRBV6-3 to TRBJ1-5; D is perhaps TRBD1 (5 bases). Deletions cut 4 bases from V and 3 bases from J, with 13 bases between. This CDR3 spans 15 amino acids. Germline lookup yields CDR1 MNHEY and CDR2 SVGEGT. CDR3 region: CASSFFRAPNQPQHF. CDR3 DNA sequence: TGTGCCAGCAGTTTTTTCAGGGCCCCCAATCAGCCCCAGCATTTT.

CDR3 in DNA: TGTGCCAGCAGCTTTAACCCTCGCGGTTCACCCCTCCACTTT. Its protein is CASSFNPRGSPLHF. The chain combines TRBV7-2 with TRBJ1-6, with no clear D. The V and J ends lost 3 bases and 9 bases respectively, with 12 bases between them. The CDR3 runs 14 residues. CDR1 is SGHTA and CDR2 is FQGNSA in the germline V gene.

The V call is TRBV7-8, the J call TRBJ2-1; maybe TRBD2 (6 bases). This CDR3 contains 13 residues. Germline CDR1 reads SGHVS; CDR2 reads FQNEAQ. The V and J ends lost 0 bases and 15 bases respectively, with 15 bases between them. CDR3: CASSLAGGMNRFF. In DNA form, the CDR3 reads TGTGCCAGCAGCTTAGCGGGCGGGATGAATCGGTTCTTC.

V usage is TRBV2 and J usage is TRBJ1-1; D is possibly TRBD1 (5 bases). In germline, CDR1 is SNHLY, CDR2 FYNNEI. V lost 6 bases, J lost 3 bases, and 11 bases lay in between. The CDR3 has 13 amino acids. Here the CDR3 DNA reads TGTGCCAGCAGCTATCTCAGGGACACTGAAGCTTTCTTT. Encoded protein: CASSYLRDTEAFF.

The rearrangement uses TRBV7-9 and TRBJ2-7, with 9 bases that match TRBD1. There are 14 residues in the CDR3. V shed 4 bases and J 3 bases; nucleotides not matched to a gene: 4. Germline-derived CDR1 and CDR2 are SEHNR and FQNEAQ (reference sequence). The DNA of the CDR3 is TGTGCCAGCAGCTCGGACAGGGGATACTACGAGCAGTACTTC. Its protein is CASSSDRGYYEQYF.

This clone came up a few times. The chain couples TRBV28 to TRBJ2-7; 7 bases are a match to TRBD2. Per the germline V gene, CDR1 is MDHEN and CDR2 is SYDVKM. The trim removed 6 bases at V and 0 bases at J, leaving 5 bases unmatched. The CDR3 runs 14 residues. This CDR3 is CASSYGGSSYEQYF. In DNA, the CDR3 is TGTGCCAGCAGCTATGGCGGGAGCTCCTACGAGCAGTACTTC.

V is TRBV5-1 and J is TRBJ2-3; D remains unclear. The CDR3 covers 13 residues. Deletions cut 7 bases from V and 2 bases from J, with 11 bases between. CDR1 is SGHRS, CDR2 YFSETQ, per germline. The CDR3 DNA follows: TGCGCCAGCGCCGAGGCACACACAGATACGCAGTATTTT. It yields the protein CASAEAHTDTQYF.

The chain has TRBV10-2 and TRBJ1-1, with 7 bases fitting TRBD1. Trimming cost V 8 bases and J 8 bases; bases outside gene matches: 14. CDR1 WSHSY and CDR2 SAAADI come from the germline V gene. There are 14 residues in the CDR3. CDR3 DNA sequence: TGCGCCAGCCAGGGGACAGCGATCTTGGCCGAAGCTTTCTTT. As protein: CASQGTAILAEAFF.

The V call is TRBV5-1, the J call TRBJ2-7; 7 bases are shared with TRBD2. The CDR3 covers 18 residues. The V gene end was trimmed by 0 bases and the J gene end by 2 bases; junction bases not matched to a gene: 14. CDR1 and CDR2 (germline): SGHRS, YFSETQ. The CDR3 loop is CASSLGVAGYIGTYEQYF. The CDR3 region has the DNA TGCGCCAGCAGCTTGGGGGTAGCGGGCTACATTGGAACCTACGAGCAGTACTTC.

This clone has a count of ten or more. J is TRBJ1-5 and V is TRBV3-1 (or the pseudogene TRBV3-2), with D possibly being TRBD1 (5 bases). Germline CDR1 reads LGHDT; CDR2 reads YNNKEL (reference sequence). The V end lost 3 bases, the J end lost 3 bases, and 9 bases lay between the germline ends. The length of the CDR3 is 14 residues. The CDR3 DNA follows: TGTGCCAGCAGCCACCAGGGATACAATCAGCCCCAGCATTTT. The encoded protein is CASSHQGYNQPQHF.

The V and J genes are TRBV19 and TRBJ2-7; D is perhaps TRBD2 (6 bases). V lost 8 bases, J lost 2 bases, and 10 bases lay in between. The V gene's germline CDR1 is LNHDA and CDR2 SQIVND (reference sequence). The CDR3 totals 12 residues. DNA for the CDR3: TGTGCCAGTGCGGGATCGGCCTACGAGCAGTACTTC. Its protein is CASAGSAYEQYF. Using reference TRBV19 and TRBJ2-7 for the parts outside the CDR3, the full variable domain is DGGITQSPKYLFRKEGQNVTLSCEQNLNHDAMYWYRQDPGQGLRLIYYSQIVNDFQKGDIAEGYSVSREKKESFPLTVTSAQKNPTAFYLCASAGSAYEQYFGPGTRLTVT.

This chain joins TRBV3-1 (or the pseudogene TRBV3-2) and TRBJ2-3; 13 bases line up with TRBD2. The CDR3 consists of 16 residues. J lost 4 bases, V lost 5 bases, and 6 bases had no gene match. Per germline, CDR1 LGHDT and CDR2 YNNKEL (reference sequence). The CDR3 coding sequence is TGTGCCAGCAGCATCCGACTAGCGGGAGGTTCAGATACGCAGTATTTT. Its translation: CASSIRLAGGSDTQYF.